A selection of T cell receptor beta chains follows, all from one sample in a study of T cells in Graves' hyperthyroidism and ophthalmopathy. TCRdb recomputed calls from the multiplex PCR reads with MiXCR, one row per CDR3 protein. The sample lists hundreds of thousands of distinct CDR3 sequences; roughly 14% were seen once. The sample was blood. The receptors were sampled from a man in his late teens or twenties with Graves' ophthalmopathy. Each CDR3 is given with its conserved first and last residue. D genes are given only for firm matches. Expanded clones are given a class, and other clones once, few, many or no size at all.

D: TRBD2; J: TRBJ2-7; V: TRBV4-2; size: -; DNA: TGTGCCAGCAGCCAAGAGTGGACTAGCGTCTACGAGCAGTACTTC; CDR3: CASSQEWTSVYEQYF
D: TRBD2; J: TRBJ2-1; V: TRBV6-2/TRBV6-3; size: many; DNA: TGTGCCACCTTTCCGGGACTACATTACAATGAGCAGTTCTTC; CDR3: CATFPGLHYNEQFF
D: TRBD2; J: TRBJ2-3; V: TRBV5-1; size: many; DNA: TGCGCCAGCAGCCCCGGACTAGCGGGAGAAGCAGATACGCAGTATTTT; CDR3: CASSPGLAGEADTQYF
D: -; J: TRBJ2-1; V: TRBV4-2; size: many; DNA: TGTGCCAGCAGCCAAGATCTTGGTAGCGGAAGTAACAATGAGCAGTTCTTC; CDR3: CASSQDLGSGSNNEQFF
D: -; J: TRBJ1-5; V: TRBV10-3; size: many; DNA: TGTGCCATCAGTGATGAGTTTAGCAATCAGCCCCAGCATTTT; CDR3: CAISDEFSNQPQHF
D: -; J: TRBJ1-2; V: TRBV24-1; size: -; DNA: TGTGCCACCAGTGATTCGCAGCGTGGCTACACCTTC; CDR3: CATSDSQRGYTF
D: -; J: TRBJ2-7; V: TRBV7-9; size: -; DNA: TGTGCCAGCAGCTCACAGGGTAATAATGAGCAGTACTTC; CDR3: CASSSQGNNEQYF
D: -; J: TRBJ1-1; V: TRBV18; size: many; DNA: TGTGCCAGCTCACCCCCAGGGTCTTCATCCGAAGCTTTCTTT; CDR3: CASSPPGSSSEAFF
D: TRBD1; J: TRBJ2-7; V: TRBV28; size: once; DNA: TGTGCCAGCAGCCTCCCGACAGGGGCCTACGAGCAGTACTTC; CDR3: CASSLPTGAYEQYF
D: -; J: TRBJ2-5; V: TRBV27; size: many; DNA: TGTGCCAGCAGTCCACCAGGGCCCGGGGAGACCCAGTACTTC; CDR3: CASSPPGPGETQYF
D: -; J: TRBJ1-2; V: TRBV10-3; size: -; DNA: TGTGCCATCAGTGAGTCGGGGTTCTACACCTTC; CDR3: CAISESGFYTF
D: -; J: TRBJ1-2; V: TRBV7-9; size: few; DNA: TGTGCCAGCGTAAATGGAGGATCGAACTATGGCTACACCTTC; CDR3: CASVNGGSNYGYTF
D: -; J: TRBJ2-1; V: TRBV12-5; size: many; DNA: TGTGCTAGTGGTCCCCCGGCGGTCAGCTCCTACAATGAGCAGTTCTTC; CDR3: CASGPPAVSSYNEQFF
D: -; J: TRBJ2-3; V: TRBV6-1; size: -; DNA: TGTGCCAGCAGTGAATTGAGGAGGACTAGCACAGATACGCAGTATTTT; CDR3: CASSELRRTSTDTQYF
D: -; J: TRBJ2-1; V: TRBV27; size: many; DNA: TGTGCCAGCGCCTCCCGGGGCCCCCATTACAATGAGCAGTTCTTC; CDR3: CASASRGPHYNEQFF
D: TRBD2; J: TRBJ2-3; V: TRBV11-1; size: many; DNA: TGTGCCAGCAGCTTACCCTCCAGCGGGGGGGGCCGAGGAGGGGAAGATACGCAGTATTTT; CDR3: CASSLPSSGGGRGGEDTQYF
D: -; J: TRBJ2-6; V: TRBV5-1; size: few; DNA: TGCGCCAGCAGCTTGGGACAGAACTCTGGGGCCAACGTCCTGACTTTC; CDR3: CASSLGQNSGANVLTF
D: -; J: TRBJ2-5; V: TRBV7-9; size: many; DNA: TGTGCCAGCAGCTTAGAGTCTAGCGCACGGGAGACCCAGTACTTC; CDR3: CASSLESSARETQYF
D: -; J: TRBJ2-5; V: TRBV12-3/TRBV12-4; size: many; DNA: TGTGCCAGCGGGTACGGGACAAGTCATGTTGGGACCCAGTACTTC; CDR3: CASGYGTSHVGTQYF
D: -; J: TRBJ2-5; V: TRBV7-9; size: many; DNA: TGTGCCAGCAGCTTAAGAGAACGGTACCAAGAGACCCAGTACTTC; CDR3: CASSLRERYQETQYF
D: TRBD1; J: TRBJ1-1; V: TRBV5-1; size: many; DNA: TGCGCCAGCCAAAGGGACGGGACAGGGGAAATGAACACTGAAGCTTTCTTT; CDR3: CASQRDGTGEMNTEAFF
D: -; J: TRBJ1-1; V: TRBV12-3/TRBV12-4; size: many; DNA: TGTGCCAGCAGGGACATGTCCCCTGAAGCTTTCTTT; CDR3: CASRDMSPEAFF
D: -; J: TRBJ2-5; V: TRBV15; size: -; DNA: TGTGCCACCAGCAGAGGGGTAGACAGTCAAGGCCAAGAGACCCAGTACTTC; CDR3: CATSRGVDSQGQETQYF
D: -; J: TRBJ2-6; V: TRBV2; size: many; DNA: TGTGCCAGCAGTGGCAGGGCTGGGGCCAACGTCCTGACTTTC; CDR3: CASSGRAGANVLTF
D: TRBD1; J: TRBJ2-7; V: TRBV20-1; size: many; DNA: TGCAGTGCAGAAGGGACAGGCTCCTCCTACGAGCAGTACTTC; CDR3: CSAEGTGSSYEQYF
D: -; J: TRBJ2-5; V: TRBV11-2; size: many; DNA: TGTGCCAGCAACTTTTATGACCTTAAAGGAAAGACCCAGTACTTC; CDR3: CASNFYDLKGKTQYF
D: TRBD2; J: TRBJ2-5; V: TRBV5-1; size: -; DNA: TGCGCCAGCAGCCTAGATGGAGCGGGGGGGCTTGGAGAGACCCAGTACTTC; CDR3: CASSLDGAGGLGETQYF
D: TRBD2; J: TRBJ2-5; V: TRBV3-1; size: many; DNA: TGTGCCAGCAGCCAAGATCTTGCGGGGGGGCTGGAGACCCAGTACTTC; CDR3: CASSQDLAGGLETQYF
D: -; J: TRBJ2-1; V: TRBV5-1; size: many; DNA: TGCGCCAGCAGCTTTCAGGCGGATGAGCAGTTCTTC; CDR3: CASSFQADEQFF
D: TRBD2; J: TRBJ2-2; V: TRBV5-1; size: -; DNA: TGCGCCAGCAGCTCGAGCGGGAGGGCCAACACCGGGGAGCTGTTTTTT; CDR3: CASSSSGRANTGELFF
D: -; J: TRBJ1-2; V: TRBV2; size: many; DNA: TGTGCCAGCAGTGAAAACCCTCCGGGACCGAGCTTGGAGGGCTACACCTTC; CDR3: CASSENPPGPSLEGYTF
D: -; J: TRBJ2-1; V: TRBV3-1; size: many; DNA: TGTGCCAGCAGCCAAGAATCCTCCTACAATGAGCAGTTCTTC; CDR3: CASSQESSYNEQFF
D: -; J: TRBJ2-4; V: TRBV12-3/TRBV12-4; size: many; DNA: TGTGCCAGCAGTTTCGTGGACAGAAAAAACATTCAGTACTTC; CDR3: CASSFVDRKNIQYF
D: TRBD1; J: TRBJ1-4; V: TRBV3-1; size: many; DNA: TGTGCCAGCAGTCACCGGGACAGGGGGCGTGAAAAACTGTTTTTT; CDR3: CASSHRDRGREKLFF
D: -; J: TRBJ1-4; V: TRBV4-1; size: -; DNA: TGCGCCAGCAGCCATCAAGAATGGCTTACGGGAGAAAAACTGTTTTTT; CDR3: CASSHQEWLTGEKLFF
D: -; J: TRBJ1-4; V: TRBV11-2; size: many; DNA: TGTGCCAGCAGCGGTACCTGGGATGAAAAACTGTTTTTT; CDR3: CASSGTWDEKLFF
D: TRBD1; J: TRBJ2-5; V: TRBV3-1; size: many; DNA: TGTGCCAGCAGCCCCGGACAGGCCCAAGAGACCCAGTACTTC; CDR3: CASSPGQAQETQYF
D: -; J: TRBJ2-4; V: TRBV5-1; size: -; DNA: TGCGCCAGCAGCTTGGGTCTAGCAGGCATTCAGTACTTC; CDR3: CASSLGLAGIQYF
D: TRBD1; J: TRBJ1-5; V: TRBV12-3/TRBV12-4; size: -; DNA: TGTGCCAGCAGGCCGGGACAGGGGACCAATCAGCCCCAGCATTTT; CDR3: CASRPGQGTNQPQHF
D: -; J: TRBJ2-1; V: TRBV6-5; size: -; DNA: TGTGCCAGCAGTCTCCTAGGATACGGGGGTTCGCCCGAGTTCTTC; CDR3: CASSLLGYGGSPEFF
D: -; J: TRBJ1-5; V: TRBV5-5; size: many; DNA: TGTGCCAGCAGCCAACAGGGCGCGAATCAGCCCCAGCATTTT; CDR3: CASSQQGANQPQHF